This entry features one T cell receptor (beta chain) sequence. No antigen is known for it. Primers: 60 Vbeta forward and 13 Jbeta reverse. Repertoires were generated with immunoSEQ multiplex PCR, while TCRdb's copy carries only in-frame clones and drops some. Of some 110,000 clones detected, over 60% appear once; the ten largest clones hold around 5%. The sample comes from a study of cytomegalovirus exposure and HLA in healthy donors. Points from the study as a whole: Sequencing depth roughly uniform across donors was assumed in presence/absence analyses.

Sequencing was done on a sample of PBMCs. This TCR derives from a young man in good health and CMV-seropositive.

CDR3 in DNA: TGTGCCAGCAGCGTAGGGAGGACTACTGCTAGCACAGATACGCAGTATTTT. Amino acid sequence: CASSVGRTTASTDTQYF. V and J are TRBV9 and TRBJ2-3, with a tentative D call TRBD2 (6 bases). With 0 bases removed from V and 0 bases from J, the gap between germline ends came to 14 bases. Germline CDR1 reads SGDLS; CDR2 reads YYNGEE. The CDR3 runs 17 residues.